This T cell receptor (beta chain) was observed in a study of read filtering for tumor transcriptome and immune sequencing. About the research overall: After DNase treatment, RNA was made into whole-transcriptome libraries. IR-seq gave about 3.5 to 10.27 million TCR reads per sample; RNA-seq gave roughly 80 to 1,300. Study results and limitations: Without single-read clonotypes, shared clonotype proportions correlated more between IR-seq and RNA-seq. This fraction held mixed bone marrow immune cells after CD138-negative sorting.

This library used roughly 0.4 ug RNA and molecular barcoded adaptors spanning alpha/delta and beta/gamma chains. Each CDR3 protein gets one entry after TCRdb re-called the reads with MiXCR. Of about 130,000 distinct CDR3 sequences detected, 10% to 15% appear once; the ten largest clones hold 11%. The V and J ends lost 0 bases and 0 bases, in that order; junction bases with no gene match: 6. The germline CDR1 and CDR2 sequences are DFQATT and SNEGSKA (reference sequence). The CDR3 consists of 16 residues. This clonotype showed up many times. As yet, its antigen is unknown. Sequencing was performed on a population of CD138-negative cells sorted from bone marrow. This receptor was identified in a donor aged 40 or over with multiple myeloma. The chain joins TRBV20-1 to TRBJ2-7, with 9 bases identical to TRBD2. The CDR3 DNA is TGCAGTGCTAGAGATCGGGGCGGGAGGGCCTCCTACGAGCAGTACTTC. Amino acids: CSARDRGGRASYEQYF.